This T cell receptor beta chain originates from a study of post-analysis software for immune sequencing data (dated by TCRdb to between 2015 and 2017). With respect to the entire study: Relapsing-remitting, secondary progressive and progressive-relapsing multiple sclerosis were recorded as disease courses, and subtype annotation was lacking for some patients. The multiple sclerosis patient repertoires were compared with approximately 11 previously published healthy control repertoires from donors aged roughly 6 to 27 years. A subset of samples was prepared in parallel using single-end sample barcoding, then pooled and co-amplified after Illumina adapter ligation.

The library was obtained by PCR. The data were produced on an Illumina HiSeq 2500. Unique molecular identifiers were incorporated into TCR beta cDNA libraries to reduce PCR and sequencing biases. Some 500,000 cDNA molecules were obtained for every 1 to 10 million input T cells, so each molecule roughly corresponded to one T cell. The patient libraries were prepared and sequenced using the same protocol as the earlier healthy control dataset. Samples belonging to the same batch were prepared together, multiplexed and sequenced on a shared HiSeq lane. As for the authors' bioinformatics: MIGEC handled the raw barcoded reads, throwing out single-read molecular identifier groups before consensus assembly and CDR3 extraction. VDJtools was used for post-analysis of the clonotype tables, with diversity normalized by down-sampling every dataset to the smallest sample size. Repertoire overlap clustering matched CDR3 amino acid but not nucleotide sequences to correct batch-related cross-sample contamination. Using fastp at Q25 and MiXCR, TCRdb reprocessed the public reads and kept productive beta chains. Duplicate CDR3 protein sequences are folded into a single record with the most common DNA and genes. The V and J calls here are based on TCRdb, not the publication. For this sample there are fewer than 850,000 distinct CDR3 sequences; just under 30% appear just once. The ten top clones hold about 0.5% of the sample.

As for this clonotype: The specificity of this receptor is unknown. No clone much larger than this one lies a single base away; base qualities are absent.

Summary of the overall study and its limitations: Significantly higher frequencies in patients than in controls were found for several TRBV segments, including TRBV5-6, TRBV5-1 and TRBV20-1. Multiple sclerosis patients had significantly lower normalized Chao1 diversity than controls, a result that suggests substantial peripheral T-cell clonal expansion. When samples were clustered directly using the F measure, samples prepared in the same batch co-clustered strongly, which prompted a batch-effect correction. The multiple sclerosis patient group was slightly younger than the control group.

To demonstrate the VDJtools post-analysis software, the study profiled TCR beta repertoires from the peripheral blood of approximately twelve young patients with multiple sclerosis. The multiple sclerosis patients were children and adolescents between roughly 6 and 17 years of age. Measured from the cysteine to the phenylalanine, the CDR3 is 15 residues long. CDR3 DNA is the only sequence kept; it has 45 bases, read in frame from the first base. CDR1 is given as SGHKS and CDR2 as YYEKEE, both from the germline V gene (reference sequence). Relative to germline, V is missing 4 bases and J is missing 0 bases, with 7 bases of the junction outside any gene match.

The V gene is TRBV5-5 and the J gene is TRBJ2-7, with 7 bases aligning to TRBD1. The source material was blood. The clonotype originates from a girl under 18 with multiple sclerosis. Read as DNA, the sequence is TGTGCCAGCAGCCCACAGGGGCCCCACTCCTACGAGCAGTACTTC. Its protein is CASSPQGPHSYEQYF.